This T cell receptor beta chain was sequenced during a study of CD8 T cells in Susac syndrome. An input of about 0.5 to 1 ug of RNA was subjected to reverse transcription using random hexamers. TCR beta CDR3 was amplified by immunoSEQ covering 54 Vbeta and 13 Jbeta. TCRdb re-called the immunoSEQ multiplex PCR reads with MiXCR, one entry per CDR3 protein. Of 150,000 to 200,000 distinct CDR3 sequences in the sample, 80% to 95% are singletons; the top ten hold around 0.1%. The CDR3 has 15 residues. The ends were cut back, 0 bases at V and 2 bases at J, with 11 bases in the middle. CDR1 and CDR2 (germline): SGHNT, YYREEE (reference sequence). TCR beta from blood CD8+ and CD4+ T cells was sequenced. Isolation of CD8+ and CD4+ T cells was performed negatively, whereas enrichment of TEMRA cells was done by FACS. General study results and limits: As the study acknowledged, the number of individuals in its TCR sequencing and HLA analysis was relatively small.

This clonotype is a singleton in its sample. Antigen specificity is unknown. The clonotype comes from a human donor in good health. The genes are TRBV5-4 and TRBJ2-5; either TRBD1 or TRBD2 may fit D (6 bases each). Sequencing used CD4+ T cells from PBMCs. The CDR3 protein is CASSLAGAPQETQYF. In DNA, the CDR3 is TGTGCCAGCAGCTTGGCGGGGGCCCCACAAGAGACCCAGTACTTC. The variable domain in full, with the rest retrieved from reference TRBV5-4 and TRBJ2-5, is ETGVTQSPTHLIKTRGQQVTLRCSSQSGHNTVSWYQQALGQGPQFIFQYYREEENGRGNFPPRFSGLQFPNYSSELNVNALELDDSALYLCASSLAGAPQETQYFGPGTRLLVL.